The present T cell receptor (beta chain) was sequenced within a study of cytomegalovirus exposure and HLA in healthy donors. The CDR3 loop spans 16 amino acids. Trimming took 4 bases from V and 7 from J; bases not matched to a gene: 10. CDR1 SGHTA and CDR2 FQGNSA come from the germline V gene. Healthy donors of bone marrow made up the group. Details on this clone: Its cognate antigen is unknown.

Primers included in the PCR were 60 Vbeta and 13 Jbeta primers. Sequencing was performed with immunoSEQ multiplex PCR; in TCRdb, only in-frame clones are kept and a portion is missing. The sample has 130,000 or so clones, more than 70% seen once; the top ten hold 0.75% to 0.95%. Overall study findings and caveats: A few CMV-associated chains proved CMV antigen-specific in vitro. Earlier analysis looked at TCR beta V segments, and most were productive about 90% or about 30% of the time. Some highly shared sequence variants likely arose as a pipeline artifact.

This sequence was found in a woman aged 60 to 75 in good health and CMV-seronegative. The specimen sequenced was PBMCs. The genes are TRBV7-2 and TRBJ2-7, with TRBD2 identical over 13 bases. In DNA form, the CDR3 reads TGTGCCAGCAGCTCGGGACTAGCGGGAAGCGCAGGGGAGCAGTACTTC. Translating it yields CASSSGLAGSAGEQYF.